Shown below are 18 T cell receptor beta chains from a single sample sequenced in a study of T-cell reconstitution after alpha-beta-depleted transplantation in children. Construction of the TCRbeta library involved unique molecular identifiers. Using its own MiXCR run on the PCR reads, TCRdb lists one record per CDR3 protein. In the table there are more than 400,000 distinct CDR3 sequences, 43% of which are singletons. Specimen: PBMCs, collected before TCRalphabeta/CD19-depleted stem cell transplant. These receptors were taken from a girl aged 2 to 10 with aplastic anemia, due to receive a stem cell transplant.

This chain joins TRBV15 and TRBJ2-7; D remains unclear. V lost 0 bases and J lost 4, with 7 bases in between. This CDR3 is built from 13 residues. CDR1 is LNHNV and CDR2 is YYDKDF in the germline V gene (reference sequence). CDR3 bases: TGTGCCACCAGCAGAGATCCCCAGTACGAGCAGTACTTC. Protein product: CATSRDPQYEQYF.

The rearrangement joins TRBV29-1 to TRBJ2-7, with 7 bases matching TRBD2. Germline trimming cut 4 bases from V and 5 bases from J; bases unmatched to any gene: 5. The CDR3 is made up of 12 amino acids. The germline V gene encodes CDR1 SQVTM and CDR2 ANQGSEA. DNA of the CDR3: TGCAGCGTTGTGACTAGCCGTCACGAGCAGTACTTC. Residues: CSVVTSRHEQYF.

The J gene is TRBJ2-1, the V gene TRBV28; a weak D match, TRBD1 (5 bases). The germline gives CDR1 MDHEN, CDR2 SYDVKM. The V and J ends lost 7 bases and 0 bases respectively, with 10 bases between them. CDR3 size: 14 residues. DNA for the CDR3: TGTGCCAGCAAATCAGGGCGCTCCTACAATGAGCAGTTCTTC. Translation: CASKSGRSYNEQFF.

This clonotype was detected only a few times. The rearrangement links TRBV2 to TRBJ2-1; 11 bases are shared with TRBD2. Trimming took 10 bases from V and 9 from J; bases not matched to a gene: 14. Germline CDR1 reads SNHLY; CDR2 reads FYNNEI. The CDR3 has 15 residues. CDR3 sequence (DNA): TGTGCCACCGGTCGAACTAGCGGGAGTATCAGTGAGCAGTTCTTC. Protein sequence: CATGRTSGSISEQFF.

The chain has TRBV12-3 or TRBV12-4 and TRBJ2-3, with D unclear. This CDR3 has 13 amino acids. V gave up 7 bases and J gave up 4 bases, with 12 bases separating them. The CDR3 here is CASTPGPADTQYF. As DNA, the CDR3 is TGTGCCAGCACCCCGGGTCCGGCAGATACGCAGTATTTT.

As to this clonotype: This is likely a read error, given that the CDR3 carries no conserved phenylalanine or tryptophan at its end. The chain uses TRBV11-2 and TRBJ2-7, with D tentatively TRBD2 (5 bases). Trimming pared 0 bases from V and 4 bases from J, leaving 13 bases between. Per the germline V gene, CDR1 is SGHAT and CDR2 is FQNNGV. The CDR3 contains 15 residues. The CDR3 coding sequence is TGTGCCAGCAGCTTAGATCTGGCACGGAGGTACGAGCAGTACATC. Amino acid sequence: CASSLDLARRYEQYI.

This clonotype was detected a few times. This chain connects TRBV2 to TRBJ2-1, with a tentative D call TRBD1 (5 bases). The CDR3 has 14 amino acids. V was pared by 9 bases and J by 0 bases, with 12 bases between. Germline CDR1 SNHLY, CDR2 FYNNEI. CDR3 nucleotide sequence: TGTGCCAGTCCAGGGCTTAGCTCCTACAATGAGCAGTTCTTC. This encodes CASPGLSSYNEQFF.

This clonotype appeared many times. The chain combines TRBV12-3 or TRBV12-4 with TRBJ2-2; TRBD2 agrees at 12 bases. The CDR3 has 15 residues. V dropped 5 bases and J dropped 5; count of bases not matched to a gene: 3. This CDR3 is CASSPGLAGTGELFF. The CDR3 nucleotides read TGTGCCAGCAGTCCCGGACTAGCGGGAACCGGGGAGCTGTTTTTT.

The J gene is TRBJ2-2, the V gene TRBV30, with 8 bases identical to TRBD1. The germline V gene encodes CDR1 GTSNPN and CDR2 SVGIG (reference sequence). This CDR3 has 14 amino acids. Germline trimming cut 3 bases from V and 0 bases from J; bases unmatched to any gene: 0. As DNA, the CDR3 is TGTGCCTGGAGGGGACAGGCGAACACCGGGGAGCTGTTTTTT. Its translation is CAWRGQANTGELFF.

This clonotype was detected ten times or more. The chain couples TRBV28 to TRBJ2-7; D possibly matches TRBD1 or TRBD2 (5 bases each). There are 14 residues in the CDR3. Germline CDR1 reads MDHEN; CDR2 reads SYDVKM. V was pared by 7 bases and J by 4 bases, with 17 bases between. DNA of the CDR3: TGTGCCAGCACTATAACCGGGACGGCATACGAGCAGTACTTC. Its protein product is CASTITGTAYEQYF.

This sequence joins TRBV7-8 and TRBJ2-2; no definite D call. The germline gives CDR1 SGHVS, CDR2 FQNEAQ. The CDR3 sequence is 14 residues long. The V and J ends lost 2 bases and 1 base respectively, with 5 bases between them. CDR3 sequence (DNA): TGTGCCAGCAGCTTAAACCAGAACACCGGGGAGCTGTTTTTT. Translated: CASSLNQNTGELFF.

The rearrangement joins TRBV28 to TRBJ2-1, with 9 bases that match TRBD2. Germline assignment: CDR1 MDHEN and CDR2 SYDVKM. The CDR3 is 17 amino acids. Trimming cost V 4 bases and J 0 bases; bases outside gene matches: 7. The CDR3 protein is CASSSPFSGSSYNEQFF. CDR3 DNA sequence: TGTGCCAGCAGTTCTCCCTTTAGCGGGAGCTCCTACAATGAGCAGTTCTTC.

The rearrangement joins TRBV18 to TRBJ2-1; no firm D call. Germline-derived CDR1 and CDR2 are KGHSH and LQKENI. V lost 1 base and J lost 5, with 12 bases in between. CDR3 length equals 15 residues. In DNA, the CDR3 is TGTGCCAGCTCACCACGGCAGAAGGGTCACAATGAGCAGTTCTTC. This translates into CASSPRQKGHNEQFF.

J is TRBJ2-1 and V is TRBV5-1; a possible D gene is TRBD2 (7 bases). Germline V CDR1 and CDR2: SGHRS, YFSETQ. V lost 2 bases and J lost 7, with 16 bases in between. The CDR3 runs 15 residues. CDR3 nucleotide sequence: TGCGCCAGCAGCTTTAAGGGGGGGACGACGAATGAGCAGTTCTTC. This sequence encodes CASSFKGGTTNEQFF.

J is TRBJ2-7 and V is TRBV3-1; no clear D gene. V was clipped by 4 bases and J by 3 bases, with 10 bases between them. CDR3 length: 13 residues. Germline loops: CDR1 LGHDT, CDR2 YNNKEL (reference sequence). The CDR3 sequence is CASSPPEHYEQYF. The CDR3 DNA reads as TGTGCCAGCAGCCCCCCCGAGCACTACGAGCAGTACTTC.

This clonotype has at least ten counts. The chain carries TRBV25-1 and TRBJ1-2; possibly TRBD1 for D (5 bases). V was pared by 3 bases and J by 8 bases, with 13 bases between. Germline V gene sequence: CDR1 MGHDK, CDR2 SYGVNS. The CDR3 has 13 residues. The CDR3 DNA sequence: TGTGCCAGCAGTGAGAAGCAGGGACGGGGCTACACCTTC. It yields the protein CASSEKQGRGYTF.

This clonotype was seen many times. This chain connects TRBV12-3 or TRBV12-4 to TRBJ2-7; 9 bases line up with TRBD1. V lost 6 bases, J lost 6 bases, and 6 bases stayed unmatched. The CDR3 extends over 13 amino acids. CDR3: CASSYGTGLEQYF. The CDR3 coding sequence is TGTGCCAGCAGCTACGGGACAGGGCTCGAGCAGTACTTC.

This clonotype was counted at least ten times. This sequence joins TRBV15 and TRBJ1-4; TRBD1 matches 7 bases. V trimming: 3 bases; J trimming: 7 bases; junction bases outside the gene matches: 5. This CDR3 spans 14 amino acids. Germline CDR1 and CDR2: LNHNV and YYDKDF (reference sequence). CDR3: CATSSRQGTEKLFF. Here the CDR3 DNA reads TGTGCCACCAGCAGCCGACAGGGAACTGAAAAACTGTTTTTT.